This TCR beta chain originates from a study of blood T cell repertoires in COVID-19 (TCRdb year 2020). Background on the whole study: The collaborator samples originated in the United States, Italy and Spain and spanned the acute and convalescent phases of COVID-19. The prospective study material was composed of cDNA or gDNA derived from T cells, B-cell-depleted T cells, or PBMCs. Subjects who had been exposed to COVID-19, were actively infected with it, or had recovered from it provided the deeply sampled blood TCRbeta repertoires that made up the dataset. The repertoires were released in a freely available public database intended as a resource for research on the immune response to SARS-CoV-2. Samples came from the ongoing ImmuneRACE study (first 160 participants) plus 1,254 subjects from 6 global collaborators. A de-identified subject ID, COVID-19 status, age in years and sex were almost always included in the sample metadata. Where HLA class I and class II types were available, the types were taken from metadata supplied by the sample provider, not from assay-based typing.

TCRbeta CDR3 regions were amplified from genomic DNA by means of the immunoSEQ Assay, a bias-controlled multiplex PCR. The paper's data handling went like this. The number of nucleated cells in each sample was estimated by amplification of reference gene primers within the assay. To quantify the absolute abundance of each unique TCRbeta CDR3 rearrangement, sequence reads were collapsed and filtered. Productive Simpson clonality was computed per sample as the square root of Simpson's diversity index over productive rearrangements. TCRdb limited this immuneACCESS table to in-frame rearrangements with V and J called. A share of clones is missing; checked studies link under half to unresolved V genes, and the rest is unexplained. V, J and clone size are those of that table, while D and trimming were read from the DNA. Within this sample are 70,000 to 100,000 clones, with almost 85% of them counted one time only. The ten largest clonotypes hold about 7% of the sample.

What the research found in general, with its limitations: The quantity of clinical and demographic metadata differed by source and by participant and was supplied without curation.

The collaborating institutions used their own protocols to collect whole blood in K2EDTA tubes. For TCRbeta analysis, collaborators shipped samples as frozen whole blood, isolated PBMCs, or DNA extracted from either of those sample types. As concerns this clone: Its antigen is currently not known. No base quality values were provided; no much bigger clone lies one nucleotide off.

This TCR was sampled from a man over 45 with active or convalescent COVID-19. Material for sequencing was peripheral blood.

The nucleotide sequence reads as follows: TGCAGCGTTCGCCCCCTAGGGGCTCAAGAGACCCAGTACTTC. This is translated as CSVRPLGAQETQYF. In this chain, TRBV29-1 is recombined with TRBJ2-5; TRBD1 is perhaps the D gene, given 5 matching bases. The CDR3 measures 14 amino acids from cysteine to phenylalanine. The CDR3 DNA has 42 bases and is translated from base 1. The germline V gene specifies SQVTM as CDR1 and ANQGSEA as CDR2. The V and J ends are trimmed by 5 bases and 2 bases, leaving 15 bases between them.